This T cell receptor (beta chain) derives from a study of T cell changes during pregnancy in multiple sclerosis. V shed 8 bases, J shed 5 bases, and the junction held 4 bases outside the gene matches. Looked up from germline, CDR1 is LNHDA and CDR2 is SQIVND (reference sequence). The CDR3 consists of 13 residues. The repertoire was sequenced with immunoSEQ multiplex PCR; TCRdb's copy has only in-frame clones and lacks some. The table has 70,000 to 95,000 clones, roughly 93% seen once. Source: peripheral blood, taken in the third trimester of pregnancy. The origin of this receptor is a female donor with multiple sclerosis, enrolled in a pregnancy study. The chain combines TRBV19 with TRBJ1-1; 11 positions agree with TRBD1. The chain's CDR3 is CASSGTGGTEAFF. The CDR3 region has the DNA TGTGCCAGTTCCGGGACAGGGGGAACTGAAGCTTTCTTT.